This T cell receptor beta chain derives from a study of cytomegalovirus exposure and HLA in healthy donors. Study outcomes and limitations: Generally TCR sequences proved uncommon, though certain public TCRs appeared in numerous donors.

About this clone: Its target is unknown.

The PCR was carried out with 60 Vbeta primers and 13 Jbeta primers. Only in-frame clones appear in the TCRdb table, and some are missing; sequencing was by immunoSEQ multiplex PCR. In all, the sample yields 100,000 to 150,000 clones. Germline lookup yields CDR1 KGHSH and CDR2 LQKENI. V was clipped by 2 bases and J by 0 bases, with 5 bases between them. CDR3 size: 14 residues. The donors gave bone marrow, and they were healthy. The receptor was isolated from a woman in her forties in good health and CMV-seronegative. Sequenced sample: PBMCs. The chain uses TRBV18 and TRBJ1-5; no clear D gene. CDR3 protein: CASSPTDSNQPQHF. The DNA of the CDR3 is TGTGCCAGCTCACCAACAGATAGCAATCAGCCCCAGCATTTT.